Listed below are T cell receptor beta chains from one sample, sequenced in a study of shared clonotypes between healthy human individuals. Libraries were prepared by immunoSEQ multiplex PCR; TCRdb keeps only in-frame clonotypes and omits some of them. The profile shows about 2 million clones, roughly 96% of them singletons. Specimen: naive CD4+ T cells sorted from blood. All receptors derive from a man between 18 and 29 years old in good health. Each CDR3 is given with its conserved first and last residue. The order of the fields is CDR3 protein, CDR3 DNA, D gene, clone size, V gene, J gene. The D gene is left open where the match is weak. Expanded clones are given a class, and other clones once, few, many or no size at all.

CDR3: CASSKGQVGSNQPQHF; DNA: TGTGCCAGCAGTAAAGGACAGGTCGGTAGCAATCAGCCCCAGCATTTT; D: TRBD1; size: NA; V: TRBV6-1; J: TRBJ1-5
CDR3: CASSPGQFSTDTQYF; DNA: TGTGCCAGCAGCCCAGGACAGTTTAGCACAGATACGCAGTATTTT; D: NA; size: NA; V: TRBV11-2; J: TRBJ2-3
CDR3: CASGFYRTSGRARTDTQYF; DNA: TGTGCCAGCGGTTTCTACCGGACTAGCGGGAGGGCACGCACAGATACGCAGTATTTT; D: TRBD2; size: once; V: TRBV7-2; J: TRBJ2-3
CDR3: CASSHRVDTQYF; DNA: TGTGCCAGCAGCCACAGGGTTGATACGCAGTATTTT; D: NA; size: NA; V: TRBV11-2; J: TRBJ2-3
CDR3: CASRRGQGATDTQYF; DNA: TGTGCCAGCAGGAGGGGACAGGGGGCTACAGATACGCAGTATTTT; D: TRBD1; size: NA; V: TRBV6-5; J: TRBJ2-3
CDR3: CASSLERGGYEQYF; DNA: TGTGCCAGCAGCTTAGAGCGGGGGGGCTACGAGCAGTACTTC; D: TRBD2; size: NA; V: TRBV11-1; J: TRBJ2-7
CDR3: CASSAGQGGRFFF; DNA: TGTGCCAGCAGCGCGGGTCAGGGGGGGAGGTTCTTCTTT; D: TRBD1; size: NA; V: TRBV9; J: TRBJ1-1
CDR3: CASSEASTNYGYTF; DNA: TGTGCCAGCAGTGAAGCATCGACTAACTATGGCTACACCTTC; D: NA; size: once; V: TRBV6-1; J: TRBJ1-2
CDR3: CASSPKKGSGANVLTF; DNA: TGTGCCAGCTCACCAAAAAAAGGCTCTGGGGCCAACGTCCTGACTTTC; D: NA; size: NA; V: TRBV18; J: TRBJ2-6
CDR3: CASSSTSGRYEQYF; DNA: TGTGCCAGCAGCTCGACTAGCGGGAGATACGAGCAGTACTTC; D: TRBD2; size: NA; V: TRBV7-2; J: TRBJ2-7
CDR3: CASSLINLYGYTF; DNA: TGTGCCAGCAGTTTAATAAACCTCTATGGCTACACCTTC; D: NA; size: few; V: TRBV28; J: TRBJ1-2
CDR3: CAWSVPGTGDYGYTF; DNA: TGTGCCTGGAGTGTACCAGGGACAGGCGACTATGGCTACACCTTC; D: TRBD1; size: once; V: TRBV30; J: TRBJ1-2
CDR3: CASSAGSGYTF; DNA: TGCGCCAGCAGCGCCGGAAGTGGCTACACCTTC; D: NA; size: NA; V: TRBV10-2; J: TRBJ1-2
CDR3: CASSRTGDTGELFF; DNA: TGTGCCAGCTCTCGGACAGGGGACACCGGGGAGCTGTTTTTT; D: TRBD1; size: NA; V: TRBV18; J: TRBJ2-2
CDR3: CASSPPVGGEKLFF; DNA: TGTGCCAGCTCACCACCGGTGGGGGGTGAAAAACTGTTTTTT; D: NA; size: NA; V: TRBV18; J: TRBJ1-4
CDR3: CASSSCRGCEQYF; DNA: TGTGCCAGCAGTTCCTGCAGGGGTTGCGAGCAGTACTTC; D: NA; size: once; V: TRBV6-5; J: TRBJ2-7
CDR3: CAISERRNYEQYF; DNA: TGTGCCATCAGTGAGCGACGGAACTACGAGCAGTACTTC; D: NA; size: once; V: TRBV10-3; J: TRBJ2-7
CDR3: CASSEGALNTEAFF; DNA: TGTGCCAGCAGTGAAGGGGCCCTGAACACTGAAGCTTTCTTT; D: NA; size: NA; V: TRBV6-1; J: TRBJ1-1
CDR3: CASFPGRGAYEQYF; DNA: TGCGCCAGCTTCCCCGGACGGGGAGCCTACGAGCAGTACTTC; D: NA; size: NA; V: TRBV10-2; J: TRBJ2-7
CDR3: CASSRSYNEQFF; DNA: TGTGCCAGCAGCCGAAGTTACAATGAGCAGTTCTTC; D: NA; size: NA; V: TRBV6-6; J: TRBJ2-1
CDR3: CASSPTGQGPSYEQYF; DNA: TGCGCCAGCAGCCCGACTGGACAGGGGCCCTCCTACGAGCAGTACTTC; D: TRBD1; size: once; V: TRBV5-1; J: TRBJ2-7
CDR3: CASSLWQGRTGELFF; DNA: TGTGCCAGCAGCTTATGGCAGGGGAGGACCGGGGAGCTGTTTTTT; D: NA; size: NA; V: TRBV5-4; J: TRBJ2-2
CDR3: CASSLVQGTGNTIYF; DNA: TGTGCCAGCAGCCTCGTTCAGGGTACTGGAAACACCATATATTTT; D: NA; size: NA; V: TRBV5-6; J: TRBJ1-3
CDR3: CATTGGETQYF; DNA: TGTGCTACGACAGGGGGGGAGACCCAGTACTTC; D: TRBD1; size: NA; V: TRBV11-1; J: TRBJ2-5
CDR3: CASSEETGELFF; DNA: TGTGCCAGCAGTGAAGAGACCGGGGAGCTGTTTTTT; D: NA; size: NA; V: TRBV2; J: TRBJ2-2
CDR3: CATGVSNQPQHF; DNA: TGTGCCACAGGGGTTAGCAATCAGCCCCAGCATTTT; D: NA; size: NA; V: TRBV2; J: TRBJ1-5
CDR3: CATSREGGPANF; DNA: TGTGCCACCAGCAGAGAAGGGGGACCGGCCAACTTC; D: NA; size: NA; V: TRBV15; J: TRBJ2-7
CDR3: CASSPNRDRPKETQYF; DNA: TGTGCCAGTAGTCCAAATCGGGACAGACCGAAAGAGACCCAGTACTTC; D: TRBD1; size: NA; V: TRBV19; J: TRBJ2-5
CDR3: CAIRKTALGEQFF; DNA: TGTGCCATCAGGAAGACAGCCTTGGGTGAGCAGTTCTTC; D: NA; size: few; V: TRBV10-3; J: TRBJ2-1
CDR3: CASSDRMSSLAEQFF; DNA: TGTGCCAGCAGTGATCGGATGAGTTCCCTAGCGGAGCAGTTCTTC; D: NA; size: NA; V: TRBV2; J: TRBJ2-1
CDR3: CASSVSQGLGSYNEQFF; DNA: TGTGCCAGCAGCGTCTCTCAGGGACTAGGCTCCTACAATGAGCAGTTCTTC; D: TRBD2; size: NA; V: TRBV7-9; J: TRBJ2-1
CDR3: CASSEGYTGQETQYF; DNA: TGTGCCAGCAGTGAAGGGTATACGGGGCAAGAGACCCAGTACTTC; D: NA; size: NA; V: TRBV6-1; J: TRBJ2-5
CDR3: CASSLAGTDTQYF; DNA: TGTGCCAGCAGTCTGGCCGGCACAGATACGCAGTATTTT; D: NA; size: NA; V: TRBV2; J: TRBJ2-3
CDR3: CASSSGQGRNQPQHF; DNA: TGTGCCAGCAGTAGTGGACAGGGACGCAATCAGCCCCAGCATTTT; D: TRBD1; size: NA; V: TRBV6-5; J: TRBJ1-5
CDR3: CASSRTSGSYYEQYF; DNA: TGTGCCAGCAGTAGGACTAGCGGCAGTTACTACGAGCAGTACTTC; D: TRBD2; size: NA; V: TRBV6-1; J: TRBJ2-7
CDR3: CASSTQERTGIGNQPQHF; DNA: TGTGCCAGTAGTACCCAAGAACGGACAGGGATTGGCAATCAGCCCCAGCATTTT; D: TRBD1; size: NA; V: TRBV19; J: TRBJ1-5
CDR3: CASSPGLAGYNEQFF; DNA: TGCGCCAGCAGCCCCGGACTAGCGGGGTACAATGAGCAGTTCTTC; D: TRBD2; size: NA; V: TRBV5-1; J: TRBJ2-1
CDR3: CASTGLPNEQYF; DNA: TGTGCCAGCACTGGGTTACCCAACGAGCAGTACTTC; D: NA; size: NA; V: TRBV28; J: TRBJ2-7
CDR3: CASSYDTNQETQYF; DNA: TGTGCCAGCAGTTACGACACTAACCAAGAGACCCAGTACTTC; D: NA; size: NA; V: TRBV6-5; J: TRBJ2-5
CDR3: CSVVRQATDTQYF; DNA: TGCAGCGTTGTGAGACAGGCCACAGATACGCAGTATTTT; D: NA; size: NA; V: TRBV29-1; J: TRBJ2-3
CDR3: CAISDPRAGPYEQYF; DNA: TGTGCCATCAGTGACCCAAGGGCAGGGCCCTACGAGCAGTACTTC; D: NA; size: NA; V: TRBV10-3; J: TRBJ2-7
CDR3: CASSSGGQDNEQFF; DNA: TGCGCCAGCAGCTCGGGGGGACAGGACAATGAGCAGTTCTTC; D: NA; size: NA; V: TRBV5-1; J: TRBJ2-1
CDR3: CASSLVGSSTDTQYF; DNA: TGTGCCAGCAGCTTAGTCGGATCTAGCACAGATACGCAGTATTTT; D: NA; size: once; V: TRBV11-3; J: TRBJ2-3
CDR3: CASRHHLGEGQYEQFF; DNA: TGCGCCAGCAGACACCATCTAGGAGAAGGGCAATATGAGCAGTTCTTC; D: NA; size: NA; V: TRBV5-1; J: TRBJ2-1
CDR3: CASSLVTDSGNTIYF; DNA: TGTGCCAGCAGCTTAGTAACGGACTCTGGAAACACCATATATTTT; D: NA; size: NA; V: TRBV7-6; J: TRBJ1-3
CDR3: CASSLLAGGAGELFF; DNA: TGCGCCAGCAGTTTACTAGCGGGGGGCGCCGGGGAGCTGTTTTTT; D: TRBD2; size: NA; V: TRBV5-1; J: TRBJ2-2
CDR3: CASQPVGSTDTQYF; DNA: TGTGCTTCCCAGCCCGTAGGGAGCACAGATACGCAGTATTTT; D: NA; size: NA; V: TRBV7-9; J: TRBJ2-3
CDR3: CASSLELGLAGGGSYEQYF; DNA: TGTGCCAGCAGCTTAGAATTAGGACTAGCGGGAGGAGGATCCTACGAGCAGTACTTC; D: TRBD2; size: NA; V: TRBV11-3; J: TRBJ2-7
CDR3: CASSFEGNSANEQFF; DNA: TGCGCCAGCAGCTTCGAGGGCAACTCGGCCAATGAGCAGTTCTTC; D: NA; size: NA; V: TRBV5-1; J: TRBJ2-1
CDR3: CASSALAFEAFF; DNA: TGTGCCAGCAGTGCGCTTGCCTTCGAAGCTTTCTTT; D: NA; size: NA; V: TRBV6-1; J: TRBJ1-1
CDR3: CSVAGRLNTEAFF; DNA: TGCAGCGTTGCGGGACGGCTCAACACTGAAGCTTTCTTT; D: NA; size: NA; V: TRBV29-1; J: TRBJ1-1
CDR3: CASSQGGLAGPPSGDEQFF; DNA: TGCGCCAGCAGCCAAGGAGGTCTTGCGGGTCCCCCTTCGGGGGATGAGCAGTTCTTC; D: NA; size: NA; V: TRBV4-3; J: TRBJ2-1
CDR3: CASSTPGNTEAFF; DNA: TGCGCCAGCAGTACACCGGGGAACACTGAAGCTTTCTTT; D: NA; size: NA; V: TRBV10-1; J: TRBJ1-1
CDR3: CASSVGQDPAGGSPLHF; DNA: TGTGCCAGCAGCGTAGGCCAGGATCCTGCGGGGGGTTCACCCCTCCACTTT; D: NA; size: once; V: TRBV9; J: TRBJ1-6
CDR3: CASTKPGGPGELFF; DNA: TGTGCCAGCACGAAACCAGGGGGCCCCGGGGAGCTGTTTTTT; D: TRBD1; size: NA; V: TRBV6-1; J: TRBJ2-2
CDR3: CASSIRGGTGGIGELFF; DNA: TGTGCCAGTAGTATAAGGGGCGGGACAGGGGGCATCGGGGAGCTGTTTTTT; D: TRBD1; size: NA; V: TRBV19; J: TRBJ2-2
CDR3: CASRANGGRAFEQFF; DNA: TGCGCCAGCAGAGCTAACGGCGGGAGGGCCTTTGAGCAGTTCTTC; D: TRBD2; size: NA; V: TRBV5-1; J: TRBJ2-1
CDR3: CSVGQNTEAFF; DNA: TGCAGCGTTGGCCAGAACACTGAAGCTTTCTTT; D: NA; size: once; V: TRBV29-1; J: TRBJ1-1
CDR3: CASSLRASGGTETQYF; DNA: TGCGCCAGCAGCTTGCGGGCTAGCGGGGGGACAGAGACCCAGTACTTC; D: TRBD2; size: NA; V: TRBV5-1; J: TRBJ2-5
CDR3: CASSLVGTEAFF; DNA: TGTGCCAGCAGTTTAGTGGGGACTGAAGCTTTCTTT; D: NA; size: NA; V: TRBV28; J: TRBJ1-1